This T cell receptor (beta chain) was retrieved from a study of CD8+CD57+ T cells in acquired aplastic anemia. About the research overall: Recorded DNA amounts for sorted CD4+ and CD8+ cells had an average of approximately 3 ug.

This clonotype was seen a handful of times. What it binds is not known. Before being chosen for sequencing, patients had shown CD8+CD57+ cell expansion by flow cytometry. The diagnosis in all patients was severe acquired aplastic anemia. All patients were therapy-naive when blood was sampled. Study-level findings and limits: A set of roughly 27 CD8+ CDR3 sequences was shared between patients and controls, and these sequences appeared highly expressed in patients.

For CDR3 and TCR beta VDJ profiling, genomic DNA was the template used. TCRdb reprocessed the reads via MiXCR and lists one record per CDR3 protein. The profile shows hundreds of thousands of distinct CDR3 sequences, about a third of them singletons. The sequenced sample was sorted CD4+, CD8+, or CD8+CD57+ T cells (not recorded which) from PBMCs. The sequence was collected from a human donor with aplastic anemia.

The CDR3 nucleotides are TGTGCCAGCAGAGGCACGCCGGACAGCTACAATGAGCAGTTCTTC. This sequence encodes CASRGTPDSYNEQFF. V is TRBV11-2 and J is TRBJ2-1; D perhaps matches TRBD1 (6 bases). Germline CDR1 is SGHAT and CDR2 is FQNNGV. CDR3 length: 15 amino acids. V dropped 6 bases and J dropped 3 bases, with 15 bases sitting between them.